This T cell receptor (beta chain) was profiled in a study of T-cell reconstitution after alpha-beta-depleted transplantation in children. Study conclusions and caveats: Several hundred expanded graft clones reportedly supplied alpha-beta T cells about two months after transplant. From surviving recipient T cells and thymic progenitors came the high day-60 TCRbeta diversity observed in some patients. Counts and diversity of T cells one year after transplant came mostly from newly produced T cells.

The germline V gene has CDR1 SGHRS and CDR2 YFSETQ. V was cut by 0 bases and J by 5 bases, with 6 bases left in between. The length of the CDR3 is 12 residues. This clonotype was observed many times. No antigen is known for it. For TCRbeta, the library was prepared with unique molecular identifiers. TCRdb reanalysed the PCR reads using MiXCR and keeps one entry per CDR3 protein. The sample lists about 300,000 distinct CDR3 sequences, over 9% occurring once. The sample in question was PBMCs, obtained before TCRalphabeta/CD19-depleted stem cell transplant. The clonotype was recovered from a boy under two years old with acute myeloid leukemia, due to receive a stem cell transplant. The chain is built from TRBV5-1 and TRBJ2-7, with D uncertain. The CDR3 nucleotides are TGCGCCAGCAGCTTGGAGCACCACGAGCAGTACTTC. Translating it yields CASSLEHHEQYF.